These 12 T cell receptor beta chains came from one sample sequenced in a study of cytomegalovirus exposure and HLA in healthy donors. Assay: immunoSEQ multiplex PCR; the TCRdb copy retains only in-frame clones and omits some. The sample lists 90,000 or so clones, about 96% occurring once. Sequencing was performed on PBMCs. These receptor sequences come from a man between 18 and 29 years old in good health and CMV-seronegative.

V usage is TRBV11-2 and J usage is TRBJ1-5; D ambiguous. The CDR3 spans 13 residues. CDR1 is SGHAT and CDR2 is FQNNGV in the germline V gene. Trimming left V 0 bases short and J 5 bases short, with 5 bases between. The CDR3 protein is CASSLERDQPQHF. The CDR3 DNA is TGTGCCAGCAGCTTAGAGCGGGATCAGCCCCAGCATTTT.

V and J are TRBV5-1 and TRBJ2-5, with 8 bases lining up with TRBD2. The V and J ends lost 3 bases and 5 bases, in that order; junction bases with no gene match: 6. This CDR3 is 14 amino acids long. Germline V CDR1 and CDR2: SGHRS, YFSETQ. The CDR3: CASSSGGGRETQYF. The CDR3 DNA is TGCGCCAGCAGCTCGGGAGGGGGACGGGAGACCCAGTACTTC.

The genes are TRBV5-8 and TRBJ2-6; D might be TRBD2 (5 bases). V was shortened by 3 bases and J by 2 bases, with 12 bases between the two germline ends. Germline lookup yields CDR1 SGHTS and CDR2 YDEGEE. The CDR3 is 16 amino acids. This chain's CDR3 is CASSSRGVPGANVLTF. For the CDR3, the DNA is TGTGCCAGCAGCTCTCGGGGAGTTCCTGGGGCCAACGTCCTGACTTTC.

V usage is TRBV10-3 and J usage is TRBJ2-1; 9 positions agree with TRBD1. Germline CDR1 is ENHRY and CDR2 is SYGVKD. This CDR3 region has 16 residues. V was pared by 10 bases and J by 0 bases, with 10 bases of the junction left unmatched. CDR3 coding DNA: TGTGCCACGGCCGGGACAGGGCTCGGCTCCTACAATGAGCAGTTCTTC. Translated: CATAGTGLGSYNEQFF.

Regarding this clone: At one boundary the junction diverges from the germline segment, which might be a read error. The chain couples TRBV28 to TRBJ1-2; 7 positions agree with TRBD1. The length of the CDR3 is 13 residues. The germline V gene encodes CDR1 MDHEN and CDR2 SYDVKM. In nucleotides, the CDR3 is TGTGCCAGCATCGACAGGGCTAAATATGGCTACACCTTC. It yields the protein CASIDRAKYGYTF.

CDR3 residues: CASSRPGMNTEAFF. In nucleotides, the CDR3 is TGTGCCAGCAGTCGTCCGGGGATGAACACTGAAGCTTTCTTT. This rearrangement joins TRBV6-5 to TRBJ1-1; D is undetermined. The CDR3 extends over 14 amino acids. Per the germline V gene, CDR1 is MNHEY and CDR2 is SVGAGI. Trimming took off 5 bases at V and 0 bases at J, with 10 bases between the two ends.

This clone was counted a few times. The chain couples TRBV9 to TRBJ1-4; 9 bases map to TRBD1. The germline CDR1 and CDR2 sequences are SGDLS and YYNGEE. Trimming took 3 bases from V and 6 from J; bases not matched to a gene: 9. The CDR3 has 16 residues. CDR3 residues: CASSGGSGQGHEKLFF. The CDR3 nucleotides read TGTGCCAGCAGCGGCGGCTCGGGACAGGGACATGAAAAACTGTTTTTT.

The rearrangement joins TRBV28 to TRBJ2-1; TRBD2 matches at 12 bases. The CDR3 is 14 amino acids. Germline V gene sequence: CDR1 MDHEN, CDR2 SYDVKM. V lost 6 bases, J lost 5 bases, and 2 bases stayed unmatched. The DNA for the CDR3 is TGTGCCAGCAGGACTAGCGGGAGAGACAATGAGCAGTTCTTC. It specifies CASRTSGRDNEQFF.

The rearrangement links TRBV12-5 to TRBJ2-4; 8 bases agree with TRBD2. This CDR3 is built from 20 residues. The germline gives CDR1 LGHNT, CDR2 FRNRAP. J was trimmed by 3 bases and V by 6 bases; bases with no gene match: 22. The CDR3 bases are TGTGCTAGTGGCCGTCCCGAGGACGGAACGTCGGGGGGGCGCAAAAACATTCAGTACTTC. As protein: CASGRPEDGTSGGRKNIQYF.

This clone was detected only once. V and J are TRBV19 and TRBJ2-3; D may be TRBD1 (6 bases). Germline loops: CDR1 LNHDA, CDR2 SQIVND (reference sequence). V lost 9 bases, J lost 2 bases, and 12 bases lay in between. The CDR3 is 13 residues long. The chain's CDR3 is CASVDRATDTQYF. The CDR3 nucleotides are TGTGCCAGCGTGGACAGAGCCACAGATACGCAGTATTTT.

The chain couples TRBV4-1 to TRBJ2-7, with a possible D match to TRBD2 (5 bases). This CDR3 has 15 residues. Trimming left V 0 bases short and J 3 bases short, with 12 bases between. Germline-derived CDR1 and CDR2 are MGHRA and YSYEKL. The CDR3 sequence is CASSQERGRLYEQYF. CDR3 nucleotides: TGCGCCAGCAGCCAAGAACGGGGTCGGCTCTACGAGCAGTACTTC.

The gene calls are TRBV10-3 and TRBJ2-7, with D perhaps TRBD1 (6 bases). V shed 3 bases and J shed 6 bases, with 18 bases lying between them. The germline V gene encodes CDR1 ENHRY and CDR2 SYGVKD. The CDR3 has 15 amino acids. CDR3 residues: CAISDRDTGLGEQYF. The CDR3 coding sequence is TGTGCCATCAGTGACCGGGACACTGGATTGGGCGAGCAGTACTTC.